The 25 T cell receptor beta chains below come from one sample, sequenced in a study of CD8+ T cells in alopecia areata (dated by TCRdb to about 2018). The library was made by the immunoSEQ multiplex PCR assay. For TCR sequencing, RNA was extracted from every sample and reverse transcribed into cDNA to serve as template. In TCRdb, the immuneACCESS table is reduced to in-frame sequences with V and J assigned. These tables do not hold every clone; where another copy was compared, an unresolved V gene accounts for under half, and the others remain unexplained. Counted in this sample were some 200,000 clones; about 62% of them appeared once. The ten most abundant clones make up 5% to 6% of the sample. The label giving this sample's time point can be read as: around 26 weeks on oral tofacitinib. The treatment or condition tag for this specimen amounts to: oral pan-JAK inhibitor, 5-10 mg twice daily. The material was CD4+ T cells sorted from blood, obtained at week 24, from a patient treated with tofacitinib. The receptors originated from a human donor with alopecia areata.

This clone was detected a few times. This chain uses TRBV27 with TRBJ2-2, with 10 bases that match TRBD1. V lost 9 bases, J lost 2 bases, and 3 bases stayed unmatched. Germline V gene data show CDR1 as MNHEY and CDR2 as SMNVEV (reference sequence). The CDR3 is 14 residues long. The CDR3 DNA sequence: TGTGCCAGTCGACAGGGGGCCAACACCGGGGAGCTGTTTTTT. Protein: CASRQGANTGELFF.

This clone has only a few counts. The J gene is TRBJ1-5, the V gene TRBV7-2; D perhaps matches TRBD1 (5 bases). Germline CDR1 and CDR2: SGHTA and FQGNSA. The CDR3 consists of 14 residues. V dropped 4 bases and J dropped 1 base, with 8 bases sitting between them. In DNA form, the CDR3 reads TGTGCCAGCAGCTACCGGGACAGCAATCAGCCCCAGCATTTT. It yields the protein CASSYRDSNQPQHF.

This clone was seen a few times. This chain uses TRBV5-1 with TRBJ2-3; TRBD2 aligns across 11 bases. Per the germline V gene, CDR1 is SGHRS and CDR2 is YFSETQ. The J segment lost 1 base and the V segment lost 6 bases, leaving 4 bases of the junction unmatched. This CDR3 region has 15 residues. The DNA for the CDR3 is TGCGCCAGCAATAGCGGGAGGGGCCGCACAGATACGCAGTATTTT. This encodes CASNSGRGRTDTQYF.

The gene calls are TRBV29-1 and TRBJ2-3, with 10 nucleotides matching TRBD1. The CDR3 extends over 17 amino acids. V shed 7 bases and J 2 bases; nucleotides not matched to a gene: 15. CDR1 is SQVTM, CDR2 ANQGSEA, per germline. In nucleotides, the CDR3 is TGCAGCGGCGTCCCGGGACAGGGGACGGGGGCCACAGATACGCAGTATTTT. As protein: CSGVPGQGTGATDTQYF.

The sample holds a few counts of this clone. The chain employs TRBV15 and TRBJ2-4, with TRBD1 identical over 9 bases. Germline V gene data show CDR1 as LNHNV and CDR2 as YYDKDF (reference sequence). This CDR3 region has 16 residues. V was clipped by 9 bases and J by 6 bases; unmatched bases: 15. This CDR3 is CATTPNIGQGSNIQYF. DNA for the CDR3: TGTGCCACAACACCAAACATCGGACAGGGGTCAAACATTCAGTACTTC.

This clone appeared a few times. The gene calls are TRBV4-3 and TRBJ2-1; D uncertain. V was clipped by 4 bases and J by 1 base, with 17 bases between them. The CDR3 extends over 17 amino acids. The germline V gene has CDR1 LGHNA and CDR2 YSLEER. CDR3 coding DNA: TGCGCCAGCAGCCTGGCCTTGACGGACCCTTCCTACAATGAGCAGTTCTTC. Translated: CASSLALTDPSYNEQFF.

The rearrangement joins TRBV28 to TRBJ2-1; D unresolved. Germline CDR1 MDHEN, CDR2 SYDVKM. There are 11 residues in the CDR3. V was cut by 2 bases and J by 6 bases, with 2 bases left in between. The CDR3 sequence: CASSLINEQFF. The CDR3 DNA reads TGTGCCAGCAGTTTAATCAATGAGCAGTTCTTC. The whole variable domain, filled in from reference TRBV28 and TRBJ2-1, reads DVKVTQSSRYLVKRTGEKVFLECVQDMDHENMFWYRQDPGLGLRLIYFSYDVKMKEKGDIPEGYSVSREKKERFSLILESASTNQTSMYLCASSLINEQFFGPGTRLTVL.

This clone has only one observation. The V and J genes are TRBV30 and TRBJ2-5; D may be TRBD2 (5 bases). The germline gives CDR1 GTSNPN, CDR2 SVGIG (reference sequence). The V end lost 4 bases, the J end lost 2 bases, and 5 bases lay between the germline ends. This CDR3 is built from 11 residues. CDR3 DNA: TGTGCCTGGACGGGGCAAGAGACCCAGTACTTC. Encoded protein: CAWTGQETQYF.

To note about this clone: Other nucleotide sequences from this sample produce the same CDR3. The J gene is TRBJ2-5, the V gene TRBV5-1; D unclear. The germline V gene encodes CDR1 SGHRS and CDR2 YFSETQ. V dropped 0 bases and J dropped 3 bases, with 6 bases sitting between them. CDR3 length: 13 amino acids. DNA for the CDR3: TGCGCCAGCAGCTTGGTCACGGAAGAGACCCAGTACTTC. This sequence encodes CASSLVTEETQYF.

V gene TRBV10-3 combines with J gene TRBJ2-7, with 13 bases that match TRBD2. Germline lookup yields CDR1 ENHRY and CDR2 SYGVKD. Trimming took 10 bases from V and 4 from J; bases not matched to a gene: 13. The length of the CDR3 is 16 residues. CDR3 nucleotide sequence: TGTGCCACCCGACCCGGACTAGCGGGAGTTCGGTACGAGCAGTACTTC. Translating gives CATRPGLAGVRYEQYF.

This chain joins TRBV11-2 and TRBJ1-2, with D possibly being TRBD1 (5 bases). Germline V CDR1 and CDR2: SGHAT, FQNNGV. The CDR3 contains 14 residues. Trimming stripped 9 bases from V and 4 bases from J, with 18 bases between. CDR3 protein: CARDRGALVYGYTF. For the CDR3, the DNA is TGTGCCAGAGACAGAGGGGCGCTGGTCTATGGCTACACCTTC. Based on the CDR3 plus reference TRBV11-2 and TRBJ1-2, the full variable domain is EAGVAQSPRYKIIEKRQSVAFWCNPISGHATLYWYQQILGQGPKLLIQFQNNGVVDDSQLPKDRFSAERLKGVDSTLKIQPAKLEDSAVYLCARDRGALVYGYTFGSGTRLTVV.

The chain carries TRBV5-6 and TRBJ1-2, with D unclear. Germline V gene data show CDR1 as SGHDT and CDR2 as YYEEEE. Trimming took off 1 base at V and 8 bases at J, with 12 bases between the two ends. The CDR3 length is 13 residues. The chain's CDR3 is CASSLQGQEGYTF. CDR3 nucleotide sequence: TGTGCCAGCAGCTTGCAAGGCCAGGAAGGCTACACCTTC.

This chain joins TRBV9 and TRBJ2-5; D is possibly TRBD2 (6 bases). This CDR3 has 16 residues. The germline CDR1 and CDR2 sequences are SGDLS and YYNGEE. The V gene lost 0 bases and the J gene lost 0 bases, with 12 bases spanning the gap. CDR3 DNA: TGTGCCAGCAGCGTAGACTTGGCGGGGCACCAAGAGACCCAGTACTTC. Translated: CASSVDLAGHQETQYF.

The gene calls are TRBV29-1 and TRBJ2-2, with a weak D call TRBD2 (7 bases). Per germline, CDR1 SQVTM and CDR2 ANQGSEA. The CDR3 loop spans 14 amino acids. V shed 4 bases and J shed 7 bases, with 16 bases lying between them. CDR3 loop: CSVGIAGANGELFF. Written as DNA, the CDR3 is TGCAGCGTTGGTATCGCGGGGGCGAACGGGGAGCTGTTTTTT.

V gene TRBV6-1 combines with J gene TRBJ2-1, with 7 bases that match TRBD2. The CDR3 has 12 amino acids. Per the germline V gene, CDR1 is MNHNS and CDR2 is SASEGT. V trimming: 7 bases; J trimming: 7 bases; junction bases outside the gene matches: 4. The CDR3 loop is CASTHSGNEQFF. The CDR3 DNA is TGTGCCAGCACCCATAGCGGGAATGAGCAGTTCTTC.

This clone has just one count. The chain joins TRBV30 to TRBJ1-1, with 8 bases fitting TRBD1. The CDR3 extends over 13 amino acids. The germline V gene has CDR1 GTSNPN and CDR2 SVGIG (reference sequence). The junction had 4 bases not matched to a gene; V was cut back by 2 bases and J by 5 bases. CDR3 sequence: CAWSNTGGTEAFF. Written as DNA, the CDR3 is TGTGCCTGGAGTAACACAGGGGGAACTGAAGCTTTCTTT.

Only a few counts were recorded for this clone. CDR3 nucleotide sequence: TGCGCCAGCAGCCAAGTACAGGGGGCCTACTACAATGAGCAGTTCTTC. It yields the protein CASSQVQGAYYNEQFF. The chain employs TRBV4-3 and TRBJ2-1, with 9 bases identical to TRBD1. Unmatched junction bases numbered 4, after V lost 1 base and J lost 3 bases. The CDR3 has 16 residues. The germline V gene has CDR1 LGHNA and CDR2 YSLEER.

The chain employs TRBV29-1 and TRBJ1-4, with a weak D call TRBD1 (5 bases). Germline-derived CDR1 and CDR2 are SQVTM and ANQGSEA. The CDR3 length is 15 residues. Trimming pared 4 bases from V and 0 bases from J, leaving 12 bases between. CDR3: CSVAGGPATNEKLFF. CDR3 bases: TGCAGCGTTGCTGGGGGACCTGCAACTAATGAAAAACTGTTTTTT.

This chain uses TRBV5-1 with TRBJ2-3; TRBD1 matches at 9 bases. V shed 0 bases and J 5 bases; nucleotides not matched to a gene: 13. The CDR3 contains 18 residues. In germline, CDR1 is SGHRS, CDR2 YFSETQ. This CDR3 reads CASSLARSSQGAIDTQYF. The CDR3 nucleotides are TGCGCCAGCAGCTTGGCCAGGTCGTCACAGGGGGCAATAGATACGCAGTATTTT.

This chain uses TRBV14 with TRBJ2-7; the D is unclear. Looked up from germline, CDR1 is SGHDN and CDR2 is FVKESK. This CDR3 is built from 11 residues. Trimming shortened V by 3 bases and J by 4 bases, and 4 bases separated the two germline ends. The CDR3 spells CASSHSYEQYF. The CDR3 DNA sequence: TGTGCCAGCAGCCACTCGTACGAGCAGTACTTC.

This clone has only a few counts. V gene TRBV28 combines with J gene TRBJ2-1; a possible D gene is TRBD2 (6 bases). The CDR3 has 15 amino acids. In germline, CDR1 is MDHEN, CDR2 SYDVKM. Trimming took 5 bases from V and 4 from J, leaving 15 bases between them. The chain's CDR3 is CASSAGGRSYNEQFF. CDR3 nucleotides: TGTGCCAGCAGTGCAGGAGGGAGGTCTTACAATGAGCAGTTCTTC.

This clone came up a few times. This CDR3 reads CASHTTSGRNNEQFF. Written as DNA, the CDR3 is TGTGCCAGCCACACGACTAGCGGGAGGAACAATGAGCAGTTCTTC. J is TRBJ2-1 and V is TRBV6-6, with TRBD2 identical over 13 bases. The CDR3 is 15 amino acids. The ends lost 8 bases at V and 5 bases at J; junction bases unmatched: 6. Germline V gene data show CDR1 as MNHNY and CDR2 as SVGAGI (reference sequence).

V and J are TRBV5-1 and TRBJ2-5; D call uncertain. V was trimmed by 4 bases and J by 1 base, leaving 5 bases between them. This CDR3 spans 12 amino acids. Germline lookup yields CDR1 SGHRS and CDR2 YFSETQ. The DNA for the CDR3 is TGCGCCAGCAGCAACTCCCAAGAGACCCAGTACTTC. Its protein is CASSNSQETQYF.

The chain combines TRBV10-3 with TRBJ2-6; no clear D gene. This CDR3 is built from 13 residues. Per the germline V gene, CDR1 is ENHRY and CDR2 is SYGVKD. V dropped 10 bases and J dropped 2 bases, with 9 bases sitting between them. The CDR3 is CATQVAGANVLTF. The CDR3 DNA sequence: TGTGCCACCCAGGTCGCTGGGGCCAACGTCCTGACTTTC.

The J gene is TRBJ1-2, the V gene TRBV9; possible D gene TRBD1, 5 bases. This CDR3 has 13 amino acids. The V end was cut by 0 bases, the J end by 8 bases, with 11 bases between. Per the germline V gene, CDR1 is SGDLS and CDR2 is YYNGEE. DNA for the CDR3: TGTGCCAGCAGCGTAGTTGGGACTATAGGCTACACCTTC. It codes for CASSVVGTIGYTF. Full variable domain (outside the CDR3, taken from reference TRBV9 and TRBJ1-2): DSGVTQTPKHLITATGQRVTLRCSPRSGDLSVYWYQQSLDQGLQFLIQYYNGEERAKGNILERFSAQQFPDLHSELNLSSLELGDSALYFCASSVVGTIGYTFGSGTRLTVV.